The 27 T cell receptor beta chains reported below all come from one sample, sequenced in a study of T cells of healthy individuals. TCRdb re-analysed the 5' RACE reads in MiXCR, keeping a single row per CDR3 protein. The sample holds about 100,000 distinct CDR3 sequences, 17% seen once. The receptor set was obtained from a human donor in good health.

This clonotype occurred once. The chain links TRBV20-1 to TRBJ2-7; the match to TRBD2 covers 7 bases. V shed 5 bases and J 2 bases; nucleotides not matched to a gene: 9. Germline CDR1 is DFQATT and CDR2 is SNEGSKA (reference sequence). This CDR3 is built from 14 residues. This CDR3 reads CSALSGIIPYEQYF. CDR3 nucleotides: TGCAGTGCTCTAAGCGGGATCATACCCTACGAGCAGTACTTC.

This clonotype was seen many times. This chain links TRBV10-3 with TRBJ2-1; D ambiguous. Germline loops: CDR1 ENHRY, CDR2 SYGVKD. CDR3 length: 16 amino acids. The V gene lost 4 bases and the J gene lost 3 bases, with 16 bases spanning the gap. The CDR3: CAISGPRQEFYNEQFF. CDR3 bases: TGTGCCATCAGTGGTCCCCGACAAGAATTCTACAATGAGCAGTTCTTC.

This chain's CDR3 is CSAPRTEAFF. CDR3 sequence (DNA): TGCAGTGCCCCAAGGACTGAAGCTTTCTTT. The V gene is TRBV20-1, the J gene TRBJ1-1; D ambiguous. The germline V gene has CDR1 DFQATT and CDR2 SNEGSKA (reference sequence). Trimming took off 6 bases at V and 5 bases at J, with 7 bases between the two ends. The CDR3 covers 10 residues.

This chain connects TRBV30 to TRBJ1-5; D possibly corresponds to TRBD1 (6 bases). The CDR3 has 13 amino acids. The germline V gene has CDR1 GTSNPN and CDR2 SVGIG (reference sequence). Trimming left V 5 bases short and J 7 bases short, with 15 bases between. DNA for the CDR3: TGTGCCTGGGATACATCCGGACAGCAGCCCCAGCATTTT. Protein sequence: CAWDTSGQQPQHF.

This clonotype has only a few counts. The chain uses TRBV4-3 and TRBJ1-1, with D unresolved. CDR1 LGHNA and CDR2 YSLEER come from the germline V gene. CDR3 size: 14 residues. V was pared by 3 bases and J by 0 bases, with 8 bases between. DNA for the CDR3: TGCGCCAGCAGCCAGTCGGGCATGAACACTGAAGCTTTCTTT. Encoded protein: CASSQSGMNTEAFF.

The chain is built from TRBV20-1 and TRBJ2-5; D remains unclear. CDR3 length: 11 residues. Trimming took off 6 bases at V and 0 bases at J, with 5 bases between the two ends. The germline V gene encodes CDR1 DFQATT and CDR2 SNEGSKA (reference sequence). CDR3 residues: CSAEYQETQYF. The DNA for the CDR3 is TGCAGTGCCGAGTACCAAGAGACCCAGTACTTC.

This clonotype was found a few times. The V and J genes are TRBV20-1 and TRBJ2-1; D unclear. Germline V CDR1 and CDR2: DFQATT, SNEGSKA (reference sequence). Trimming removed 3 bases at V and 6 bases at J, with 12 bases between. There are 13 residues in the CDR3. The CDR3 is CSASRQRRNEQFF. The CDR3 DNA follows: TGCAGTGCTAGTCGCCAGCGCCGCAATGAGCAGTTCTTC.

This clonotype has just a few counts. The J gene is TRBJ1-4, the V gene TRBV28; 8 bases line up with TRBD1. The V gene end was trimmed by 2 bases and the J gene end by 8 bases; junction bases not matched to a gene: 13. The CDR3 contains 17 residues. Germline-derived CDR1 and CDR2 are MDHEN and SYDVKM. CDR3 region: CASSLGAGGPSWEKLFF. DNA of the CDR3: TGTGCCAGCAGTTTAGGGGCAGGGGGCCCTTCGTGGGAAAAACTGTTTTTT.

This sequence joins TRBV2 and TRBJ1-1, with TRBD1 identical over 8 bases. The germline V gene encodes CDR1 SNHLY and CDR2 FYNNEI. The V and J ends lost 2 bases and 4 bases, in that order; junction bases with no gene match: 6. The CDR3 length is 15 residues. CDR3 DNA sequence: TGTGCCAGCAGTGAAAGGACAGGGCTAAGCACTGAAGCTTTCTTT. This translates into CASSERTGLSTEAFF.

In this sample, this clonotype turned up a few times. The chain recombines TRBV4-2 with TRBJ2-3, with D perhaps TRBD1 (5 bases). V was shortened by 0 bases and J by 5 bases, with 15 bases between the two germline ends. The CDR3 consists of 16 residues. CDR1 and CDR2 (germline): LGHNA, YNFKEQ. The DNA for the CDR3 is TGTGCCAGCAGCCAAGAGGGCAGGGCCTCACGAGATACGCAGTATTTT. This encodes CASSQEGRASRDTQYF.

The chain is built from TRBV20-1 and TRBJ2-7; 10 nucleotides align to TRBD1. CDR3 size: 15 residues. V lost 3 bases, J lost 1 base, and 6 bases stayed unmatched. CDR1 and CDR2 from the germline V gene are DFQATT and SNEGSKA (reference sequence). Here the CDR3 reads CSASNPGQGSYEQYF. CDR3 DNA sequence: TGCAGTGCTAGTAACCCGGGACAGGGGTCCTACGAGCAGTACTTC.

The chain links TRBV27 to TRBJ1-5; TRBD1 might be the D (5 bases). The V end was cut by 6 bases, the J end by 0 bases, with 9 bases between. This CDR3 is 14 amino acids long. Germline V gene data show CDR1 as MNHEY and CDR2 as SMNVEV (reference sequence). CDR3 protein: CASSRQNSNQPQHF. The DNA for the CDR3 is TGTGCCAGCAGCCGACAGAATAGCAATCAGCCCCAGCATTTT.

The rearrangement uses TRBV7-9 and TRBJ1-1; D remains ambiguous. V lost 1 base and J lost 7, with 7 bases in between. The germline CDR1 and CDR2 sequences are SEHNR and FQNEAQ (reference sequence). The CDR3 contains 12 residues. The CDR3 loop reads CASSLGPGEAFF. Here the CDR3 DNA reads TGTGCCAGCAGCTTAGGTCCCGGTGAAGCTTTCTTT.

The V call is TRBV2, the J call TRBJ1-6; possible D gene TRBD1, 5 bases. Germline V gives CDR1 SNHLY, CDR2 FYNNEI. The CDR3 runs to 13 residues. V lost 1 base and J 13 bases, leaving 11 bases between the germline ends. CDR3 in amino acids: CASSEEPGLPLHF. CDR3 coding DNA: TGTGCCAGCAGTGAAGAACCGGGACTCCCCCTCCACTTT.

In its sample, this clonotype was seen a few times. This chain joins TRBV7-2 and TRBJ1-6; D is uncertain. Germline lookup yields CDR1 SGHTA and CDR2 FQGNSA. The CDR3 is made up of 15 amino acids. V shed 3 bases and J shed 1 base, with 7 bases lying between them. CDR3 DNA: TGTGCCAGCAGCTTCGGAAGGTCCTATAATTCACCCCTCCACTTT. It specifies CASSFGRSYNSPLHF.

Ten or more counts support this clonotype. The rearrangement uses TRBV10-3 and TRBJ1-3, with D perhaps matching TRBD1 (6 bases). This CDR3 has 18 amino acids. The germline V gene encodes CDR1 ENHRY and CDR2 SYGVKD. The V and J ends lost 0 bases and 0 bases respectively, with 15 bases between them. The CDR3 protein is CAISESGQSLTSGNTIYF. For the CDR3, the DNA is TGTGCCATCAGTGAGTCTGGACAGAGTTTAACCTCTGGAAACACCATATATTTT.

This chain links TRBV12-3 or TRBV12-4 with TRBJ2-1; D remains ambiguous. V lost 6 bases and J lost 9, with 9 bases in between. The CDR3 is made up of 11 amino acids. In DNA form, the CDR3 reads TGTGCCAGCAGATATGTGGGTGAGCAGTTCTTC. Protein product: CASRYVGEQFF.

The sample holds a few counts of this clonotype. The CDR3 loop reads CASSSGQHTDTQYF. CDR3 coding DNA: TGTGCCAGCAGCTCGGGACAGCATACAGATACGCAGTATTTT. V is TRBV5-4 and J is TRBJ2-3, with 7 bases that match TRBD1. Germline loops: CDR1 SGHNT, CDR2 YYREEE (reference sequence). This CDR3 contains 14 residues. With V trimmed by 3 bases and J by 3 bases, 4 bases remained unmatched.

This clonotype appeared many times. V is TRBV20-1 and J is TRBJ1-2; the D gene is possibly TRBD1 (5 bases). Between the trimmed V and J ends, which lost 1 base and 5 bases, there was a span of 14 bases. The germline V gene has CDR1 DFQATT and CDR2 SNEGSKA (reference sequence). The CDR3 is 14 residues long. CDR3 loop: CSARGGQGDYGYTF. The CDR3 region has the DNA TGCAGTGCTAGAGGAGGGCAGGGAGATTATGGCTACACCTTC.

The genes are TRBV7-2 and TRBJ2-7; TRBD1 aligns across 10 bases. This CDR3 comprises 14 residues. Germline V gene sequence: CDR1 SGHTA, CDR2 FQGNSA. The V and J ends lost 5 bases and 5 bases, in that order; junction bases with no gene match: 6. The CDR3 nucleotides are TGTGCCAGCAGCGCGGGACAGGGGAGGAACGAGCAGTACTTC. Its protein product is CASSAGQGRNEQYF.

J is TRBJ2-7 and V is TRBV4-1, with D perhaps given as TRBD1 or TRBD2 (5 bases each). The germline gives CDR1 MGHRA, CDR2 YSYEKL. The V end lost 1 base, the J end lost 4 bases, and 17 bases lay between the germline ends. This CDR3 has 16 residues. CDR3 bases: TGCGCCAGCAGCCAAGTCTTGACAGTTCGGAGGTACGAGCAGTACTTC. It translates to CASSQVLTVRRYEQYF.

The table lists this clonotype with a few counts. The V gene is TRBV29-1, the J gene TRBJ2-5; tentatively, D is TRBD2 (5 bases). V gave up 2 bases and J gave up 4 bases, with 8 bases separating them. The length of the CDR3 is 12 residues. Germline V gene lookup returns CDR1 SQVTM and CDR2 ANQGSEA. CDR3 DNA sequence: TGCAGCGTTGAATCAGGAGGAGAGACCCAGTACTTC. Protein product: CSVESGGETQYF.

The CDR3 reads CASSLGLEETQYF. In DNA, the CDR3 is TGTGCCAGCAGCTTAGGACTAGAGGAGACCCAGTACTTC. The chain joins TRBV7-8 to TRBJ2-5, with a tentative D call TRBD2 (6 bases). CDR3 length: 13 residues. Per the germline V gene, CDR1 is SGHVS and CDR2 is FQNEAQ. V dropped 1 base and J dropped 5 bases, with 8 bases sitting between them.

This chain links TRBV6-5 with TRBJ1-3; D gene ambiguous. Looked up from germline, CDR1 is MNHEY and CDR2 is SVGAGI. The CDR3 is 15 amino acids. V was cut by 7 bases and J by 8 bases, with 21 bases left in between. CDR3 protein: CASTSLSVGLDTIYF. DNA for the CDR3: TGTGCCAGCACCTCGTTGAGTGTGGGTTTAGACACCATATATTTT.

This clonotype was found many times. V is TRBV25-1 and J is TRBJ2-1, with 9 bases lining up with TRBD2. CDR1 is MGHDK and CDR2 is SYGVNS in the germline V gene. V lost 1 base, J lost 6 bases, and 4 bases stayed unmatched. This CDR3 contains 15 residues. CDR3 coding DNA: TGTGCCAGCAGTGAATCCGGACTAGCGCCCAATGAGCAGTTCTTC. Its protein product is CASSESGLAPNEQFF.

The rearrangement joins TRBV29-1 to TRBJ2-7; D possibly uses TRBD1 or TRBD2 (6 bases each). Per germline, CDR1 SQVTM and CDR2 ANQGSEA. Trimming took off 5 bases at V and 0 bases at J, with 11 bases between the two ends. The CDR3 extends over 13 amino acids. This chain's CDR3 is CSVYRDSSYEQYF. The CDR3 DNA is TGCAGCGTTTACAGGGACTCCTCCTACGAGCAGTACTTC.

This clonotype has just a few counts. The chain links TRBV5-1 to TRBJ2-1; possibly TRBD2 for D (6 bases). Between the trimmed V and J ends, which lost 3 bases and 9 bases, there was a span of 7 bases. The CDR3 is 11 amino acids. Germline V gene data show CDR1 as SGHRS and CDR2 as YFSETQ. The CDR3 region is CASSYGGEQFF. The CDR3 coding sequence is TGCGCCAGCAGCTACGGGGGTGAGCAGTTCTTC.